This T cell receptor beta chain was recovered during a study of T cell repertoires in cytomegalovirus infection. On the study more broadly: It was the public TCR beta signatures that indicated both CMV infection and matching HLA type. Study observations and caveats: Cumulative public TCR beta family frequency identified carriers of CMV plus the relevant HLA. Dominating the ex vivo response were TCR beta clonotypes that were CMV-specific and HLA-C-restricted.

Germline CDR1 SEHNR, CDR2 FQNEAQ (reference sequence). The CDR3 totals 14 residues. The junction had 9 bases not matched to a gene; V was cut back by 4 bases and J by 10 bases. TCRdb recomputed calls from the reads with MiXCR, one row per CDR3 protein. The sample lists fewer than 250,000 distinct CDR3 sequences; roughly 22% were seen once. This clonotype appeared a few times. Its antigen is not identified. The rearrangement joins TRBV7-9 to TRBJ1-1; 10 bases are a match to TRBD1. The specimen sequenced was CD8+ T cells from PBMCs. The clonotype was recovered from a human donor in good health (CMV status not recorded). Some clones in this sample may be carry-over from other donors' samples. Here the CDR3 reads CASSYSPDRGGAFF. CDR3 sequence (DNA): TGTGCCAGCAGCTATTCCCCGGACAGGGGGGGAGCTTTCTTT.